Here is one TCR beta chain with its context. Vbeta (60) and Jbeta (13) primers were used in the PCR. Repertoires were generated with immunoSEQ multiplex PCR, while TCRdb's copy carries only in-frame clones and drops some. The sample has 150,000 to 200,000 clones, about four fifths seen once. This sample is drawn from a study of cytomegalovirus exposure and HLA in healthy donors. CDR3 length: 12 amino acids. Deletions cut 6 bases from V and 7 bases from J, with 15 bases between. Germline-derived CDR1 and CDR2 are SQVTM and ANQGSEA. This receptor was identified in a girl aged 10 to 17 in good health and CMV-seropositive. The genes are TRBV29-1 and TRBJ1-1; TRBD1 might be the D (5 bases). The sequencing sample was made of PBMCs. In DNA, the CDR3 is TGCAGCGTGGGTAGACAGAGCTTTGAAGCTTTCTTT. Protein sequence: CSVGRQSFEAFF.